A selection of T cell receptor beta chains follows, all from one sample in a study of control samples from healthy donors and cancer patients. The repertoire was sequenced with immunoSEQ multiplex PCR; TCRdb's copy has only in-frame clones and lacks some. The data show about 150,000 clones, 90% to 95% seen once. The sequenced sample consisted of blood. These receptors were obtained from a man between 18 and 35 years old in good health. CDR3s include the opening cysteine and the closing phenylalanine or tryptophan. A D gene is named only where the DNA matches it firmly. Part of the rows lack a size; the others show once, few, many or a class for expanded clones.

>TRBV27|NA|NA|TRBJ1-5
CASSYGGSNQPQHF
TGTGCCAGCAGTTACGGTGGAAGCAATCAGCCCCAGCATTTT
>TRBV6-5|NA|once|TRBJ2-7
CASGLPGGAAYEQYF
TGTGCCAGCGGACTGCCCGGGGGAGCCGCCTACGAGCAGTACTTC
>TRBV6-5|NA|NA|TRBJ2-7
CASSYTLYEQYF
TGTGCCAGCAGTTACACACTCTACGAGCAGTACTTC
>TRBV7-9|NA|NA|TRBJ1-2
CASSLGVGGSGYTF
TGTGCCAGCAGCTTAGGGGTTGGGGGTAGTGGCTACACCTTC
>TRBV5-4|NA|NA|TRBJ1-2
CASTMGQGRGYGYTF
TGTGCCAGCACTATGGGGCAGGGCAGGGGCTATGGCTACACCTTC
>TRBV2|TRBD2|NA|TRBJ2-1
CASRIPGGGNEQFF
TGTGCCAGCAGAATCCCGGGAGGTGGGAATGAGCAGTTCTTC
>TRBV6-2/TRBV6-3|NA|NA|TRBJ2-7
CASSPMGHLYEQYF
TGTGCCAGCAGCCCGATGGGACACCTCTACGAGCAGTACTTC
>TRBV24-1|TRBD1|NA|TRBJ2-7
CATSDPGQGAYEQYF
TGTGCCACCAGTGACCCGGGACAGGGGGCATACGAGCAGTACTTC
>TRBV19|NA|NA|TRBJ1-1
CATAGLGAEAFF
TGTGCCACCGCGGGACTTGGGGCTGAAGCTTTCTTT
>TRBV18|NA|NA|TRBJ1-5
CASSPVDRFNQPQHF
TGTGCCAGCTCACCAGTGGACAGATTCAATCAGCCCCAGCATTTT
>TRBV7-8|NA|once|TRBJ2-1
CASSPKGMSSYNEQFF
TGTGCCAGCAGCCCGAAGGGCATGAGCTCCTACAATGAGCAGTTCTTC
>TRBV19|NA|NA|TRBJ2-1
CASSMVGENEQFF
TGTGCCAGTAGTATGGTGGGCGAAAATGAGCAGTTCTTC
>TRBV4-1|NA|NA|TRBJ1-1
CASSQGAKEAFF
TGCGCCAGCAGCCAGGGTGCCAAGGAAGCTTTCTTT
>TRBV20-1|NA|NA|TRBJ1-2
CSASPGHGYTF
TGCAGTGCGTCTCCGGGGCACGGCTACACCTTC
>TRBV7-9|TRBD2|NA|TRBJ2-5
CASSLGLAGEETQYF
TGTGCCAGCAGCTTAGGACTAGCGGGAGAAGAGACCCAGTACTTC
>TRBV30|TRBD2|NA|TRBJ2-1
CAWSVPRTSGRGNEQFF
TGTGCCTGGAGTGTACCCAGGACTAGCGGGAGGGGAAATGAGCAGTTCTTC
>TRBV3-1/TRBV3-2|NA|NA|TRBJ2-3
CASGFGDTQYF
TGTGCCAGCGGCTTTGGGGATACGCAGTATTTT
>TRBV13|NA|NA|TRBJ1-1
CASVFRDAEFNRECAFF
TGTGCCAGCGTGTTTAGGGACGCCGAATTCAACAGGGAATGTGCTTTCTTT
>TRBV4-1|NA|NA|TRBJ2-1
CASSQGGGPFYNEQFF
TGCGCCAGCAGCCAGGGCGGAGGGCCTTTCTACAATGAGCAGTTCTTC
>TRBV7-3|NA|NA|TRBJ2-1
CASSLNRGHYNEQFF
TGTGCCAGCAGCTTAAATAGGGGCCACTACAATGAGCAGTTCTTC
>TRBV5-1|TRBD1|NA|TRBJ1-5
CASSYTGGGNQPQHF
TGCGCCAGCAGCTACACAGGGGGAGGCAATCAGCCCCAGCATTTT
>TRBV5-1|TRBD1|NA|TRBJ1-1
CASSFTPGQKNTEAFF
TGCGCCAGCAGCTTTACACCGGGACAGAAGAACACTGAAGCTTTCTTT
>TRBV12-3/TRBV12-4|NA|few|TRBJ1-5
CASSLGGYQPQHF
TGTGCCAGCAGCCTAGGGGGTTATCAGCCCCAGCATTTT
>TRBV5-1|NA|once|TRBJ2-7
CASSFGRTLMAEQYF
TGCGCCAGCAGCTTCGGACGGACTCTAATGGCCGAGCAGTACTTC
>TRBV7-2|TRBD2|NA|TRBJ2-7
CASSSLAGAYEQYF
TGTGCCAGCAGCTCGTTGGCGGGGGCCTACGAGCAGTACTTC
>TRBV4-1|TRBD2|NA|TRBJ2-1
CASSPTALAGPGDEQFF
TGCGCCAGCAGCCCTACCGCTCTAGCGGGGCCAGGGGATGAGCAGTTCTTC
>TRBV28|NA|NA|TRBJ2-7
CATSGLPYEQYF
TGTGCCACCTCGGGACTGCCCTACGAGCAGTACTTC
>TRBV7-9|TRBD2|few|TRBJ2-3
CASSLAIAGGADTQYF
TGTGCCAGCAGCTTAGCGATAGCGGGAGGGGCCGATACGCAGTATTTT
>TRBV5-1|NA|NA|TRBJ1-4
CASSLWETATNEKLFF
TGCGCCAGCAGCTTGTGGGAAACAGCAACTAATGAAAAACTGTTTTTT
>TRBV4-3|NA|NA|TRBJ2-1
CASSQDRRGAYNEQFF
TGCGCCAGCAGCCAAGATAGGCGGGGCGCCTACAATGAGCAGTTCTTC
>TRBV11-3|NA|once|TRBJ2-6
CASSPPKGSSGANVLTF
TGTGCCAGCAGCCCGCCTAAGGGGAGCTCTGGGGCCAACGTCCTGACTTTC
>TRBV25-1|NA|once|TRBJ1-1
CASADTGTGSTEAFF
TGTGCCAGCGCGGACACAGGGACGGGAAGTACTGAAGCTTTCTTT
>TRBV7-2|TRBD1|NA|TRBJ2-7
CASSLEGTGSEQYF
TGTGCCAGCAGCTTAGAGGGGACAGGGTCCGAGCAGTACTTC
>TRBV5-1|NA|NA|TRBJ1-2
CASSLGRGANYGYTF
TGCGCCAGCAGCTTGGGGCGGGGAGCTAACTATGGCTACACCTTC
>TRBV3-1/TRBV3-2|NA|NA|TRBJ1-2
CASSLTRYGYTF
TGTGCCAGCAGCCTCACCCGATACGGCTACACCTTC
>TRBV7-9|NA|NA|TRBJ2-3
CASSLEKFADTQYF
TGTGCCAGCAGCTTGGAGAAATTCGCAGATACGCAGTATTTT
>TRBV6-1|NA|once|TRBJ1-1
CASSESPTTTNTEAFF
TGTGCCAGCAGTGAATCCCCCACAACGACGAACACTGAAGCTTTCTTT
>TRBV4-1|NA|NA|TRBJ1-2
CASSKHSENYGYTF
TGCGCCAGCAGCAAGCACAGCGAAAACTATGGCTACACCTTC
>TRBV28|NA|NA|TRBJ2-7
CASSYRPLYYEQYF
TGTGCCAGCAGCTACCGTCCCCTATACTACGAGCAGTACTTC